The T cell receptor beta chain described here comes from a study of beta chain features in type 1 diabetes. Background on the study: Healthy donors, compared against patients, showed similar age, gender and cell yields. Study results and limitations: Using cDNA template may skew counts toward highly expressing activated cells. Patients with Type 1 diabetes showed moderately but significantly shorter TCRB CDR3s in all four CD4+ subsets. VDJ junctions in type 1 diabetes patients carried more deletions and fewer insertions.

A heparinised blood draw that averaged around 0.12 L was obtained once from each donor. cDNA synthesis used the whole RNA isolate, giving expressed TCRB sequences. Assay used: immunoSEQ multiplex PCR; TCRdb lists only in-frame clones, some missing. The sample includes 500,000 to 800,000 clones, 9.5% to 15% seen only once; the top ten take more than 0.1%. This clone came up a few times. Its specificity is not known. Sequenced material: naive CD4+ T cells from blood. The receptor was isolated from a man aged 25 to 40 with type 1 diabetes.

The CDR3 loop is CASSFEVTGELFF. CDR3 in DNA: TGTGCCAGCAGCTTTGAAGTAACCGGGGAGCTGTTTTTT. The V and J genes are TRBV11-2 and TRBJ2-2, with D uncertain. This CDR3 is 13 amino acids long. The V gene lost 3 bases and the J gene lost 5 bases, with 7 bases spanning the gap. CDR1 and CDR2 from the germline V gene are SGHAT and FQNNGV.